This note documents a single T cell receptor beta chain sequence. The entry originates in a study of blood T cell repertoires in COVID-19. Study-wide background: PBMCs, B-cell-depleted T cells, or T cells were the source of the cDNA or gDNA that made up the material.

Using immunoSEQ multiplex PCR, the repertoire was profiled, and TCRdb retains in-frame clones only, with some absent. The data show a few hundred thousand clones, with approximately 80% seen just once and 8% to 9.5% held by the top ten. CDR3 size: 14 residues. V was clipped by 5 bases and J by 3 bases, with 14 bases between them. Per the germline V gene, CDR1 is MNHEY and CDR2 is SMNVEV (reference sequence). The TCR originated in a human donor in a cohort sampled during active COVID-19. Sequenced sample: peripheral blood. The V and J genes are TRBV27 and TRBJ2-7, with D perhaps TRBD1 (5 bases). CDR3 coding DNA: TGTGCCAGCAGTAGACTCGACAGCGACTACGAGCAGTACTTC. It yields the protein CASSRLDSDYEQYF.